In this sample, the clone carrying this TCR beta chain turned up many times. As yet, its antigen is unknown. The germline V and J ends were trimmed by 3 bases and 4 bases, with 10 bases remaining between them. CDR1 is SGHTA and CDR2 is FQGNSA in the germline V gene. There are 14 residues in the CDR3. The data were obtained in a study of T cell repertoires in cytomegalovirus infection. Across the whole study: Alongside well-studied HLA-B-restricted CMV epitopes, recently identified HLA-C-restricted CMV epitopes were also used.

General study points: Dominating the ex vivo response were HLA-C-restricted CMV-specific TCR beta clonotypes.

TCRdb itself ran the reads through MiXCR, one entry per CDR3 protein. The table includes roughly 920,000 distinct CDR3 sequences, around 32% detected once. Sample: cultured CD8+ T cells from PBMCs, taken from culture after CMV antigen stimulation. V and J are TRBV7-2 and TRBJ2-1; a possible D gene is TRBD2 (5 bases). The sequence came from a human donor in good health (CMV status not recorded). Some clones in this sample may be carry-over from other donors' samples. The CDR3 sequence: CASSFGVGYNEQFF. CDR3 nucleotides: TGTGCCAGCAGCTTCGGGGTGGGGTACAATGAGCAGTTCTTC.